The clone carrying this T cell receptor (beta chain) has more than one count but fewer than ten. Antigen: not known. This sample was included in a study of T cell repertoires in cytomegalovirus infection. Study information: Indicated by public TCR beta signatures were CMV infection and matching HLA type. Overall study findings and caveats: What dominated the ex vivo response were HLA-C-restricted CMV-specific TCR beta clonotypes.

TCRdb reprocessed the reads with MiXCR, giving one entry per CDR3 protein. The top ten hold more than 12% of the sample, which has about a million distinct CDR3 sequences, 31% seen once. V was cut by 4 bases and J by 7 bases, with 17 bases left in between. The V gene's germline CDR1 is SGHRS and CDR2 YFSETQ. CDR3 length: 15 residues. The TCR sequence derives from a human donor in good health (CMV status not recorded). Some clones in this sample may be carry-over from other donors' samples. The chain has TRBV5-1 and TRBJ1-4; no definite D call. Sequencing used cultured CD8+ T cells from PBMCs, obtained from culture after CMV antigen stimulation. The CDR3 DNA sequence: TGCGCCAGCAGCCCAACCCTTGGGCGGGTTGAAAAACTGTTTTTT. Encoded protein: CASSPTLGRVEKLFF.